The 15 T cell receptor beta chains below were found in one sample sequenced in a study of blood T cells in healthy people across ages (dated by TCRdb to 2013 to 2016). Libraries were built with 5' RACE. The second PCR ran for roughly 7 to 11 cycles and used a J-beta primer mix along with a sample-barcoded 5' primer. TCRdb redid the processing of the public reads, applying fastp at Q25 and MiXCR, and retained in-frame beta chains. Duplicate CDR3 protein sequences are folded into a single record with the most common DNA and genes. Recorded for this sample are around 1,900,000 distinct CDR3 sequences; about 39% of them occurred a single time. The top ten constitute roughly 23% of the sample. Input material: blood. These receptors came from a human donor in good health.

This clonotype was seen a few times. The V and J genes are TRBV5-1 and TRBJ1-6, with D uncertain. CDR1 is SGHRS, CDR2 YFSETQ, per germline. The CDR3 has 13 amino acids. V was clipped by 5 bases and J by 9 bases, with 12 bases between them. The CDR3 nucleotides are TGCGCCAGCAGTGATGCGGGTAGTTCACCCCTCCACTTT. It specifies CASSDAGSSPLHF.

The chain uses TRBV2 and TRBJ1-1; D is possibly TRBD1 (5 bases). Germline lookup yields CDR1 SNHLY and CDR2 FYNNEI. Trimming shortened V by 10 bases and J by 0 bases, and 12 bases separated the two germline ends. The CDR3 contains 13 residues. The CDR3 protein is CATSTDLNTEAFF. CDR3 sequence (DNA): TGTGCCACCTCGACAGACCTGAACACTGAAGCTTTCTTT.

The chain employs TRBV5-1 and TRBJ1-1, with a possible D match to TRBD1 (5 bases). The germline CDR1 and CDR2 sequences are SGHRS and YFSETQ. The CDR3 covers 17 residues. V gave up 3 bases and J gave up 5 bases, with 23 bases separating them. The CDR3 DNA sequence: TGCGCCAGCAGCTCTCGGGGGTACGGGAAGGGAGGTACTGAAGCTTTCTTT. This codes for CASSSRGYGKGGTEAFF.

In its sample, this clonotype was seen a few times. The chain joins TRBV7-2 to TRBJ2-7; D unclear. Trimming shortened V by 6 bases and J by 1 base, and 19 bases separated the two germline ends. The germline V gene encodes CDR1 SGHTA and CDR2 FQGNSA. This CDR3 comprises 16 residues. The CDR3 reads CASRPRAISQSYEQYF. DNA of the CDR3: TGTGCCAGCAGACCCCGGGCCATTTCTCAATCCTACGAGCAGTACTTC.

The V gene is TRBV3-1, the J gene TRBJ2-1; D uncertain. This CDR3 has 17 residues. Between the trimmed V and J ends, which lost 3 bases and 0 bases, there was a span of 15 bases. From germline, CDR1 is LGHDT and CDR2 YNNKEL (reference sequence). CDR3 sequence reads: CASSHEPHESSYNEQFF. CDR3 sequence (DNA): TGTGCCAGCAGCCATGAACCCCACGAGAGCTCCTACAATGAGCAGTTCTTC.

The CDR3 here is CASSPRGYGEKLFF. CDR3 coding DNA: TGCGCCAGCAGCCCGAGGGGATACGGTGAAAAACTGTTTTTT. V and J are TRBV5-1 and TRBJ1-4; D perhaps matches TRBD1 (5 bases). V gave up 4 bases and J gave up 7 bases, with 14 bases separating them. The CDR3 is made up of 14 amino acids. From germline, CDR1 is SGHRS and CDR2 YFSETQ. Drawing the rest from reference TRBV5-1 and TRBJ1-4, the complete variable domain is KAGVTQTPRYLIKTRGQQVTLSCSPISGHRSVSWYQQTPGQGLQFLFEYFSETQRNKGNFPGRFSGRQFSNSRSEMNVSTLELGDSALYLCASSPRGYGEKLFFGSGTQLSVL.

A remark on this clonotype: A read error may account for a junction end that differs from germline. The rearrangement links TRBV6-5 to TRBJ2-7; D ambiguous. Germline assignment: CDR1 MNHEY and CDR2 SVGAGI. This CDR3 has 12 amino acids. The chain's CDR3 is CASRGVSCEQYF. In DNA, the CDR3 is TGTGCCAGCAGGGGCGTCTCCTGCGAGCAGTACTTC.

This clonotype occurred many times. This chain joins TRBV4-1 and TRBJ2-1; the match to TRBD2 covers 10 bases. The V segment lost 4 bases and the J segment 0 bases; nucleotides outside the gene matches: 9. There are 18 residues in the CDR3. CDR1 is MGHRA and CDR2 is YSYEKL in the germline V gene. CDR3 sequence reads: CASSLRWTSGTSYNEQFF. The CDR3 DNA sequence: TGCGCCAGCAGCCTACGATGGACTAGCGGAACCTCCTACAATGAGCAGTTCTTC.

Comments on this clonotype: One end of the junction varies from germline; a read error may be responsible. CDR3 sequence reads: CASSPTGFGFRGLESSDAQYF. Written as DNA, the CDR3 is TGTGCCAGCAGCCCGACAGGGTTTGGTTTCAGGGGCCTTGAGTCGTCAGATGCGCAGTATTTT. This rearrangement joins TRBV11-3 to TRBJ2-3; 7 nucleotides match TRBD1. The CDR3 totals 21 residues. The germline CDR1 and CDR2 sequences are SGHNT and YENEEA.

V gene TRBV5-8 combines with J gene TRBJ2-6, with 12 bases that match TRBD2. From germline, CDR1 is SGHTS and CDR2 YDEGEE. This CDR3 is 19 amino acids long. V trimming: 0 bases; J trimming: 4 bases; junction bases outside the gene matches: 8. CDR3 coding DNA: TGTGCCAGCAGCTTGGTGGCTAGCGGGGGGGCTTCGGGGGCCAACGTCCTGACTTTC. As protein: CASSLVASGGASGANVLTF.

The chain joins TRBV24-1 to TRBJ2-5; the match to TRBD1 covers 11 bases. Germline V gene lookup returns CDR1 KGHDR and CDR2 SFDVKD. This CDR3 has 16 amino acids. The trim removed 3 bases at V and 5 bases at J, leaving 7 bases unmatched. CDR3 protein: CATSDQGQGAGETQYF. Here the CDR3 DNA reads TGTGCCACCAGTGATCAAGGACAGGGGGCAGGGGAGACCCAGTACTTC.

The genes are TRBV4-1 and TRBJ2-7, with TRBD2 matching 9 bases. V gave up 2 bases and J gave up 2 bases; unmatched junction bases: 7. CDR1 and CDR2 from the germline V gene are MGHRA and YSYEKL. This CDR3 has 16 amino acids. The CDR3 DNA sequence: TGCGCCAGCAGCCAATTAGGGCTAGCGGGGCCCTACGAGCAGTACTTC. Protein sequence: CASSQLGLAGPYEQYF.

This chain connects TRBV4-1 to TRBJ2-3; tentative D call: TRBD1 (6 bases). V was shortened by 8 bases and J by 0 bases, with 18 bases between the two germline ends. Germline V gene data show CDR1 as MGHRA and CDR2 as YSYEKL. CDR3 size: 16 residues. CDR3 nucleotides: TGCGCCAGCGCACCTCGGGACACCTCTAGCACAGATACGCAGTATTTT. Protein sequence: CASAPRDTSSTDTQYF.

CDR3 nucleotides: TGTGCCAGCAGGGTAAGACAGGTCACGAACACTGAAGCTTTCTTT. Protein: CASRVRQVTNTEAFF. The chain employs TRBV6-1 and TRBJ1-1; possibly TRBD1 for D (6 bases). CDR1 and CDR2 from the germline V gene are MNHNS and SASEGT. V shed 6 bases and J shed 1 base, with 15 bases lying between them. The CDR3 is 15 amino acids.

A remark on this clonotype: The junction and the germline gene differ at one end; a read error may be behind it. The genes are TRBV28 and TRBJ1-1; 7 positions match TRBD1. Germline CDR1 is MDHEN and CDR2 is SYDVKM. CDR3 length: 15 residues. CDR3: CASKESGGVNTEAFF. In nucleotides, the CDR3 is TGTGCAAGCAAAGAATCAGGGGGGGTGAACACTGAAGCTTTCTTT.